The 24 T cell receptor beta chains reported below all come from one sample, sequenced in a study of blood T cell repertoires in COVID-19. Assay: immunoSEQ multiplex PCR; the TCRdb copy retains only in-frame clones and omits some. The sample holds 200,000 to 300,000 clones, about 88% seen once. Sequenced input: peripheral blood. The source is a man aged 55 to 69 who had recovered from COVID-19.

V usage is TRBV2 and J usage is TRBJ1-2; no firm D call. Germline CDR1 and CDR2: SNHLY and FYNNEI. With 8 bases removed from V and 1 base from J, the gap between germline ends came to 14 bases. This CDR3 has 14 amino acids. This CDR3 is CASSEGRYNYGYTF. The DNA for the CDR3 is TGTGCCAGCTCCGAAGGCAGGTATAACTATGGCTACACCTTC. Full variable domain (outside the CDR3, taken from reference TRBV2 and TRBJ1-2): EPEVTQTPSHQVTQMGQEVILRCVPISNHLYFYWYRQILGQKVEFLVSFYNNEISEKSEIFDDQFSVERPDGSNFTLKIRSTKLEDSAMYFCASSEGRYNYGYTFGSGTRLTVV.

V and J are TRBV19 and TRBJ2-7; the match to TRBD1 covers 9 bases. CDR1 LNHDA and CDR2 SQIVND come from the germline V gene (reference sequence). This CDR3 region has 14 residues. With V trimmed by 3 bases and J by 4 bases, 4 bases remained unmatched. The CDR3 region has the DNA TGTGCCAGTAGTATTAACAGGGGGCTTTACGAGCAGTACTTC. Translating gives CASSINRGLYEQYF. Full variable domain (rest looked up from reference TRBV19 and TRBJ2-7): DGGITQSPKYLFRKEGQNVTLSCEQNLNHDAMYWYRQDPGQGLRLIYYSQIVNDFQKGDIAEGYSVSREKKESFPLTVTSAQKNPTAFYLCASSINRGLYEQYFGPGTRLTVT.

The J gene is TRBJ2-3, the V gene TRBV19; 8 nucleotides align to TRBD1. This CDR3 is built from 18 residues. The germline V gene encodes CDR1 LNHDA and CDR2 SQIVND (reference sequence). J was trimmed by 2 bases and V by 1 base; bases with no gene match: 11. CDR3 in DNA: TGTGCCAGTAGTATAGGAGGGGGGAGGACAGGGAACACAGATACGCAGTATTTT. Translation: CASSIGGGRTGNTDTQYF.

The chain couples TRBV27 to TRBJ2-7; 11 nucleotides line up with TRBD1. Losses at the gene ends were 5 bases for V and 6 bases for J; bases not matched to a gene: 6. The CDR3 sequence is 14 residues long. CDR1 is MNHEY, CDR2 SMNVEV, per germline (reference sequence). As DNA, the CDR3 is TGTGCCAGCAGTCCGGGGACAGGGGGTGTCGAGCAGTACTTC. Translated, it gives CASSPGTGGVEQYF.

This chain links TRBV27 with TRBJ2-1, with D hard to call. In germline, CDR1 is MNHEY, CDR2 SMNVEV (reference sequence). V dropped 5 bases and J dropped 1 base, with 6 bases sitting between them. This CDR3 region has 13 residues. CDR3 coding DNA: TGTGCCAGCAGTCCCGGGTCCTACAATGAGCAGTTCTTC. This codes for CASSPGSYNEQFF.

The chain links TRBV12-3 or TRBV12-4 to TRBJ1-2; TRBD1 is a possible D gene (5 bases). Trimming left V 4 bases short and J 8 bases short, with 14 bases between. The CDR3 is made up of 13 amino acids. CDR3 in amino acids: CASSYTTGGGYTF. In nucleotides, the CDR3 is TGTGCCAGCAGTTACACCACGGGGGGAGGCTACACCTTC.

The rearrangement joins TRBV5-1 to TRBJ2-7; D unclear. V was pared by 0 bases and J by 0 bases, with 10 bases between. The CDR3 totals 15 residues. Germline V gives CDR1 SGHRS, CDR2 YFSETQ. This CDR3 is CASSLGAEYSYEQYF. The CDR3 nucleotides read TGCGCCAGCAGCTTGGGGGCAGAATACTCCTACGAGCAGTACTTC.

The genes are TRBV7-2 and TRBJ1-1; 7 bases fit TRBD1. The length of the CDR3 is 14 residues. Trimming cost V 3 bases and J 6 bases; bases outside gene matches: 7. Per germline, CDR1 SGHTA and CDR2 FQGNSA. The CDR3 loop is CASSFTPGTAEAFF. The CDR3 DNA follows: TGTGCCAGCAGCTTCACCCCCGGGACAGCTGAAGCTTTCTTT.

The chain joins TRBV28 to TRBJ2-7; 9 nucleotides match TRBD1. V dropped 5 bases and J dropped 6; count of bases not matched to a gene: 14. The germline gives CDR1 MDHEN, CDR2 SYDVKM. CDR3 length: 16 amino acids. CDR3 protein: CASSPHRGQGRVEQYF. CDR3 DNA sequence: TGTGCCAGCAGTCCCCACCGGGGACAGGGTCGGGTCGAGCAGTACTTC.

The chain has TRBV19 and TRBJ1-6; unclear D gene. CDR3 length: 15 residues. CDR1 is LNHDA and CDR2 is SQIVND in the germline V gene (reference sequence). V was clipped by 1 base and J by 9 bases, with 13 bases between them. As DNA, the CDR3 is TGTGCCAGTAGTATAGGCGTCCTAGACGGTTCACCCCTCCACTTT. Its protein product is CASSIGVLDGSPLHF.

This chain joins TRBV6-2 or TRBV6-3 and TRBJ1-5; D may be TRBD1 (5 bases). Per the germline V gene, CDR1 is MNHEY and CDR2 is SVGEGT. Trimming removed 2 bases at V and 7 bases at J, with 21 bases between. The CDR3 is 17 amino acids. The DNA of the CDR3 is TGTGCCAGCAGTTACCCCGGTTCTGGGGCGTCCTGGCAGCCCCAGCATTTT. It translates to CASSYPGSGASWQPQHF.

V usage is TRBV11-2 and J usage is TRBJ2-1; a weak D match, TRBD2 (5 bases). Trimming took off 5 bases at V and 9 bases at J, with 20 bases between the two ends. The CDR3 length is 15 residues. Germline V gene data show CDR1 as SGHAT and CDR2 as FQNNGV. CDR3 DNA: TGTGCCAGCAGCCCACCCGGGAACATCCGGGGTGAGCAGTTCTTC. It codes for CASSPPGNIRGEQFF.

J is TRBJ2-7 and V is TRBV6-2 or TRBV6-3, with 9 bases fitting TRBD2. The V and J ends lost 6 bases and 4 bases, in that order; junction bases with no gene match: 10. The CDR3 loop spans 15 amino acids. Germline CDR1 is MNHEY and CDR2 is SVGEGT. CDR3 in amino acids: CASSGGGGARYEQYF. The CDR3 DNA follows: TGTGCCAGCAGCGGTGGCGGGGGGGCCAGATACGAGCAGTACTTC.

The CDR3 region is CASSLSGGGRTEAFF. CDR3 coding DNA: TGTGCCAGCAGTTTATCGGGTGGAGGGCGCACTGAAGCTTTCTTT. This chain joins TRBV27 and TRBJ1-1; D gene unclear. Per germline, CDR1 MNHEY and CDR2 SMNVEV (reference sequence). The V end lost 0 bases, the J end lost 4 bases, and 12 bases lay between the germline ends. The CDR3 loop spans 15 amino acids.

This chain joins TRBV6-7 and TRBJ2-7; a possible D gene is TRBD2 (5 bases). TRBV6-7 qualifies as an ORF whose function is uncertain. The CDR3 sequence is 14 residues long. V was shortened by 4 bases and J by 4 bases, with 14 bases between the two germline ends. This CDR3 is CASSSCGGFYEQYF. As DNA, the CDR3 is TGTGCCAGCAGTTCATGCGGCGGGTTTTACGAGCAGTACTTC.

The chain has TRBV21-1 and TRBJ1-6; the tabulated D call, TRBD1, remains unverified against the DNA. TRBV21-1 is deemed a pseudogene. This CDR3 is built from 17 residues. The DNA for the CDR3 is TGTGCCAGCAGCAAAAGGCCTGTGCTGGGTACAGATTCACCCCTCCACTTT. Translation gives CASSKRPVLGTDSPLHF.

J is TRBJ2-7 and V is TRBV7-2, with 9 bases fitting TRBD1. Trimming removed 2 bases from V and 3 bases from J; junction bases left unmatched: 2. The length of the CDR3 is 14 residues. Germline V gives CDR1 SGHTA, CDR2 FQGNSA. In DNA form, the CDR3 reads TGTGCCAGCAGCTTAAGGACAGGGGACTACGAGCAGTACTTC. Protein product: CASSLRTGDYEQYF. Complete variable domain (other parts from reference TRBV7-2 and TRBJ2-7): GAGVSQSPSNKVTEKGKDVELRCDPISGHTALYWYRQSLGQGLEFLIYFQGNSAPDKSGLPSDRFSAERTGGSVSTLTIQRTQQEDSAVYLCASSLRTGDYEQYFGPGTRLTVT.

This chain connects TRBV9 to TRBJ2-5, with TRBD2 matching 9 bases. V was clipped by 2 bases and J by 5 bases; unmatched bases: 10. The CDR3 is made up of 16 amino acids. The germline V gene has CDR1 SGDLS and CDR2 YYNGEE. CDR3 nucleotide sequence: TGTGCCAGCAGCGTTAGTGGTCGCGGGGGGGCTGAGACCCAGTACTTC. This translates into CASSVSGRGGAETQYF.

The rearrangement links TRBV5-1 to TRBJ2-2, with a weak D call TRBD2 (6 bases). This CDR3 has 14 residues. Trimming shortened V by 3 bases and J by 7 bases, and 13 bases separated the two germline ends. From germline, CDR1 is SGHRS and CDR2 YFSETQ. The CDR3 region is CASSYRERSGELFF. The DNA of the CDR3 is TGCGCCAGCAGCTACCGGGAGAGAAGCGGGGAGCTGTTTTTT.

The chain employs TRBV5-6 and TRBJ2-3; D is possibly TRBD1 (6 bases). The germline gives CDR1 SGHDT, CDR2 YYEEEE. The CDR3 is 17 amino acids. V was pared by 3 bases and J by 0 bases, with 17 bases between. CDR3 sequence reads: CASSSYLDRTSTDTQYF. The CDR3 DNA sequence: TGTGCCAGCAGCTCTTATCTAGACAGGACTAGCACAGATACGCAGTATTTT.

The gene calls are TRBV18 and TRBJ2-7; a possible D gene is TRBD1 (6 bases). CDR3 length equals 13 residues. Germline V lookup: CDR1 KGHSH, CDR2 LQKENI. V lost 2 bases and J lost 5, with 10 bases in between. The CDR3 is CASSPDRWDEQYF. The CDR3 bases are TGTGCCAGCTCACCAGACAGGTGGGACGAGCAGTACTTC.

The genes are TRBV11-2 and TRBJ1-3, with D perhaps TRBD1 (5 bases). CDR3 length: 14 amino acids. V was clipped by 3 bases and J by 0 bases, with 6 bases between them. Germline V gene lookup returns CDR1 SGHAT and CDR2 FQNNGV. Written as DNA, the CDR3 is TGTGCCAGCAGCTTCAGGGTCTCTGGAAACACCATATATTTT. Translated: CASSFRVSGNTIYF. Full variable domain (outside the CDR3, taken from reference TRBV11-2 and TRBJ1-3): EAGVAQSPRYKIIEKRQSVAFWCNPISGHATLYWYQQILGQGPKLLIQFQNNGVVDDSQLPKDRFSAERLKGVDSTLKIQPAKLEDSAVYLCASSFRVSGNTIYFGEGSWLTVV.

The chain links TRBV9 to TRBJ2-7; TRBD2 aligns across 10 bases. Trimming at V came to 0 bases and at J to 7 bases, leaving 7 bases not matched to a gene. The CDR3 is made up of 15 amino acids. The germline CDR1 and CDR2 sequences are SGDLS and YYNGEE. CDR3: CASSVASSGGREQYF. The CDR3 DNA is TGTGCCAGCAGCGTAGCGTCTAGCGGGGGTCGAGAGCAGTACTTC.

This clone has just a few counts. The J gene is TRBJ1-3, the V gene TRBV29-1; D is undetermined. The V end was cut by 3 bases, the J end by 4 bases, with 7 bases between. This CDR3 spans 12 amino acids. Germline CDR1 is SQVTM and CDR2 is ANQGSEA. The CDR3 coding sequence is TGCAGCGTTGATGGAGGGGGAAACACCATATATTTT. Its translation: CSVDGGGNTIYF.